The T cell receptor beta chain described here comes from a study of early T cells in non-severe SARS-CoV-2 infection. V was shortened by 3 bases and J by 5 bases, with 10 bases between the two germline ends. This CDR3 is built from 13 residues. Germline-derived CDR1 and CDR2 are SEHNR and FQNEAQ (reference sequence). TCRdb independently ran MiXCR on the 5' RACE reads; one entry per CDR3 protein. Altogether tens of thousands of distinct CDR3 sequences are present, 12% being singletons, with the ten largest covering more than 5.5%. Study-level findings and limits: Private and CD4 specificities were missed by VDJdb matching, which favored anti-spike CD8 responses.

A word on this clonotype: Its antigen is not identified.

The chain has TRBV7-9 and TRBJ2-5; D is unclear. The sample consisted of whole blood. The receptor was isolated from an adult who was a healthcare worker with PCR-confirmed SARS-CoV-2 infection or an uninfected control (not recorded which). The CDR3 reads CASSLRIPETQYF. CDR3 DNA: TGTGCCAGCAGCTTGCGGATACCGGAGACCCAGTACTTC.